The clone carrying this T cell receptor (beta chain) was counted many times. What it binds is not known. Unique molecular identifiers tagged the TCRbeta library. TCRdb analysed the PCR reads with MiXCR anew, one entry per CDR3 protein. The table records 98,000 or so distinct CDR3 sequences, about 6% of them present only once. This sample was taken from a study of T-cell reconstitution after alpha-beta-depleted transplantation in children. Findings and caveats of the study: Some patients showed high day-60 TCRbeta diversity, which derived from surviving recipient T cells and thymic progenitors. From newly produced T cells came most of the T-cell counts and diversity one year after transplant. Several hundred expanded graft clones reportedly supplied alpha-beta T cells about two months after transplant.

This CDR3 contains 16 residues. Trimming took 3 bases from V and 1 from J, leaving 13 bases between them. Germline CDR1 reads KGHSH; CDR2 reads LQKENI. The genes are TRBV18 and TRBJ2-4; D may be TRBD1 or TRBD2 (5 bases each). Sequencing was performed on PBMCs, mostly from graft donor cells, taken 360 days after TCRalphabeta/CD19-depleted stem cell transplant. The sequence was obtained from a male patient between 2 and 9 years old who had a stem cell transplant for acute lymphoblastic leukemia, so the T cells may come from the graft donor. CDR3: CASSPEHEGAKNIQYF. The DNA for the CDR3 is TGTGCCAGCTCACCCGAGCACGAGGGGGCCAAAAACATTCAGTACTTC.